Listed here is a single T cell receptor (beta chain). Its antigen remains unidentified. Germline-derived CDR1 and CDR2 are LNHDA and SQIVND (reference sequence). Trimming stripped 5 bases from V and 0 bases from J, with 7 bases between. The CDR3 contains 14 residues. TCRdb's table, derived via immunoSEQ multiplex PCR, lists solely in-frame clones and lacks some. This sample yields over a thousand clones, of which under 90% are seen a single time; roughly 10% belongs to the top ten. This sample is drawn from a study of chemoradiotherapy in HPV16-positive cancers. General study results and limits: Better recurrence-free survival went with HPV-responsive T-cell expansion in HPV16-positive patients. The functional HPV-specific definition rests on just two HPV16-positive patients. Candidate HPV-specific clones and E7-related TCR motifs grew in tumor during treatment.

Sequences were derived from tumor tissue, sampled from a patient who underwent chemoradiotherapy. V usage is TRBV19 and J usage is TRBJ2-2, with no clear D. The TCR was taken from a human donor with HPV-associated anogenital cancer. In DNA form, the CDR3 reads TGTGCCAGTAGTCCGGGCCCGAACACCGGGGAGCTGTTTTTT. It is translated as CASSPGPNTGELFF.